The 15 T cell receptor beta chains below come from one sample, sequenced in a study of shared clonotypes between healthy human individuals (dated by TCRdb to 2020 to 2022). Receptors were amplified or captured by the immunoSEQ multiplex PCR assay. TCRdb holds this immuneACCESS table with in-frame rearrangements only. Some clones are missing; in checked studies, unresolved V genes explain under half, and the rest has no known cause. This sample has approximately 2.1 million clones in its table, and 90% to 95% of those were observed once. 0.39% of the sample lies in the top ten. Sequencing input: naive CD4+ T cells from PBMCs. The cell subset or site label on this specimen signifies: CD45RA+ positively selected. Receptor source: a man aged 18 to 30 in good health. Some clones in this sample may be carry-over from other donors' samples.

The genes are TRBV28 and TRBJ1-1, with 10 bases lining up with TRBD1. The CDR3 totals 16 residues. J lost 6 bases, V lost 3 bases, and 10 bases had no gene match. CDR1 and CDR2 (germline): MDHEN, SYDVKM. The CDR3 loop is CASSFLTGGAEAEAFF. CDR3 DNA: TGTGCCAGCAGTTTTCTGACAGGGGGCGCCGAGGCTGAAGCTTTCTTT.

The V and J genes are TRBV29-1 and TRBJ1-2, with TRBD1 identical over 7 bases. In germline, CDR1 is SQVTM, CDR2 ANQGSEA. With V trimmed by 6 bases and J by 8 bases, 15 bases remained unmatched. The CDR3 extends over 14 amino acids. CDR3 residues: CSVDSRGGIRGYTF. For the CDR3, the DNA is TGCAGCGTAGATTCGAGAGGGGGCATAAGAGGCTACACCTTC.

This rearrangement joins TRBV5-1 to TRBJ2-2, with TRBD1 identical over 8 bases. V was clipped by 4 bases and J by 5 bases; unmatched bases: 10. Germline V gives CDR1 SGHRS, CDR2 YFSETQ. This CDR3 contains 16 residues. The CDR3 sequence: CASSGTGGEGTGELFF. The CDR3 coding sequence is TGCGCCAGCAGCGGAACAGGGGGAGAAGGGACCGGGGAGCTGTTTTTT.

The V gene is TRBV19, the J gene TRBJ1-2; 9 bases are shared with TRBD1. Germline CDR1 is LNHDA and CDR2 is SQIVND (reference sequence). The length of the CDR3 is 15 residues. V lost 4 bases to trimming and J lost 7 bases; unmatched junction nucleotides: 10. The CDR3 spells CASSNRDRVLSGYTF. The CDR3 region has the DNA TGTGCCAGTAGTAACCGGGACAGGGTGTTATCTGGCTACACCTTC.

This clone was seen just once. V gene TRBV6-5 combines with J gene TRBJ1-2; 9 bases match TRBD1. Germline loops: CDR1 MNHEY, CDR2 SVGAGI. The CDR3 covers 14 residues. V was clipped by 4 bases and J by 5 bases; unmatched bases: 5. The CDR3 DNA reads as TGTGCCAGCAGTTCCCGGGGGACAGGGTATGGCTACACCTTC. It translates to CASSSRGTGYGYTF.

This sequence joins TRBV5-1 and TRBJ1-1; D might be TRBD1 (5 bases). Trimming stripped 4 bases from V and 5 bases from J, with 18 bases between. Germline V gene lookup returns CDR1 SGHRS and CDR2 YFSETQ. The CDR3 has 15 amino acids. CDR3 residues: CASSPLTHGGTEAFF. The CDR3 DNA sequence: TGCGCCAGCAGCCCACTGACCCACGGGGGGACTGAAGCTTTCTTT.

The CDR3 coding sequence is TGTGCCAGCGGACAGGTGAACTATGGCTACACCTTC. Amino acid sequence: CASGQVNYGYTF. J is TRBJ1-2 and V is TRBV5-4; 7 bases align to TRBD1. The J segment lost 2 bases and the V segment lost 7 bases, leaving 2 bases of the junction unmatched. Germline V lookup: CDR1 SGHNT, CDR2 YYREEE (reference sequence). The CDR3 extends over 12 amino acids.

As to this clone: Other DNA sequences within the sample encode an identical CDR3. The chain links TRBV15 to TRBJ2-3; TRBD2 aligns across 10 bases. The CDR3 runs 16 residues. Germline CDR1 LNHNV, CDR2 YYDKDF (reference sequence). V dropped 1 base and J dropped 1; count of bases not matched to a gene: 2. This CDR3 is CATSRALAGGTDTQYF. CDR3 sequence (DNA): TGTGCCACCAGCAGAGCCCTAGCGGGAGGCACAGATACGCAGTATTTT.

The rearrangement joins TRBV6-1 to TRBJ2-7, with D possibly being TRBD1 or TRBD2 (5 bases each). Trimming shortened V by 6 bases and J by 5 bases, and 17 bases separated the two germline ends. The CDR3 runs to 14 residues. Germline CDR1 is MNHNS and CDR2 is SASEGT. In DNA, the CDR3 is TGTGCCAGCAGCCCCCGCTGGGGGTGGCACGAGCAGTACTTC. Translating gives CASSPRWGWHEQYF.

The V and J genes are TRBV19 and TRBJ2-1, with 7 bases fitting TRBD1. Per germline, CDR1 LNHDA and CDR2 SQIVND (reference sequence). The CDR3 is 15 residues long. V gave up 8 bases and J gave up 4 bases; unmatched junction bases: 11. In DNA form, the CDR3 reads TGTGCCAGTCAATCCGGGACAGCCCAGTACAATGAGCAGTTCTTC. It is translated as CASQSGTAQYNEQFF.

J is TRBJ2-3 and V is TRBV15; D might be TRBD1 or TRBD2, each matching 5 bases. Per germline, CDR1 LNHNV and CDR2 YYDKDF (reference sequence). The length of the CDR3 is 13 residues. The V and J ends lost 4 bases and 11 bases respectively, with 16 bases between them. CDR3 protein: CATSTLHGGLQYF. In nucleotides, the CDR3 is TGTGCCACCAGCACCCTCCATGGGGGATTGCAGTATTTT.

The rearrangement uses TRBV28 and TRBJ1-2; D is uncertain. This CDR3 comprises 18 residues. V gave up 7 bases and J gave up 2 bases, with 26 bases separating them. CDR1 and CDR2 from the germline V gene are MDHEN and SYDVKM. CDR3 nucleotides: TGTGCCAGCACCCTATTCTTGCTTTCTAACACCAAAAACTATGGCTACACCTTC. Its protein product is CASTLFLLSNTKNYGYTF.

V gene TRBV28 combines with J gene TRBJ2-7, with 8 bases identical to TRBD1. The CDR3 has 15 residues. Per germline, CDR1 MDHEN and CDR2 SYDVKM. With V trimmed by 2 bases and J by 0 bases, 3 bases remained unmatched. CDR3 DNA: TGTGCCAGCAGTTTAGTGGGACAGGACTCCTACGAGCAGTACTTC. Protein sequence: CASSLVGQDSYEQYF.

This clone was observed a single time. V gene TRBV28 combines with J gene TRBJ1-1; 7 bases fit TRBD1. The trim removed 5 bases at V and 6 bases at J, leaving 9 bases unmatched. Germline V gene lookup returns CDR1 MDHEN and CDR2 SYDVKM. The length of the CDR3 is 14 residues. CDR3 bases: TGTGCCAGCAGTGCCGGACAGGTCGAGGCTGAAGCTTTCTTT. Amino acids: CASSAGQVEAEAFF.

The chain joins TRBV7-3 to TRBJ2-1; D is unclear. The CDR3 sequence is 14 residues long. The V gene lost 1 base and the J gene lost 4 bases, with 8 bases spanning the gap. Germline CDR1 reads SGHTA; CDR2 reads FQGTGA. CDR3 sequence: CASSLSSQYNEQFF. The CDR3 DNA sequence: TGTGCCAGCAGCTTAAGCTCGCAGTACAATGAGCAGTTCTTC.